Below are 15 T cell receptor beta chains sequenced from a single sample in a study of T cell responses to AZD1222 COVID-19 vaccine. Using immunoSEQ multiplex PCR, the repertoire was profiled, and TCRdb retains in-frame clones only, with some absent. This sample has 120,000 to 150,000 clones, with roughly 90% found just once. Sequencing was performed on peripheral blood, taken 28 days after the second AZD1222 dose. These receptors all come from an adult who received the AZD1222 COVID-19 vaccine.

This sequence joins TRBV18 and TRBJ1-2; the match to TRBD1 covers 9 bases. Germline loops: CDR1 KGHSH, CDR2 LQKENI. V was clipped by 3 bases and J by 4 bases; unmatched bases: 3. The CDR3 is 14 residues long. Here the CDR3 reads CASSPDRGGYGYTF. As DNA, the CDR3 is TGTGCCAGCTCACCGGACAGGGGTGGCTATGGCTACACCTTC.

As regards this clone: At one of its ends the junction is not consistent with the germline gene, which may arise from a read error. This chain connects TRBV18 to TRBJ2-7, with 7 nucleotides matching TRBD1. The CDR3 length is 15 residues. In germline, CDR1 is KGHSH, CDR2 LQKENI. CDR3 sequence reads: CASSPTTGISNEQYF. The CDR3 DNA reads TGTGCCAGCTCACCTACGACAGGGATCTCCAACGAGCAGTACTTC.

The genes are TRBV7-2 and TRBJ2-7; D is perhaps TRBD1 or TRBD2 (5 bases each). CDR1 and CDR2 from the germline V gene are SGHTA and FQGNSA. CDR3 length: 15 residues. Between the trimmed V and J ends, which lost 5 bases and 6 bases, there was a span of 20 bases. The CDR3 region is CASSLDPGTGVEQYF. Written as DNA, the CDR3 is TGTGCCAGCAGCCTCGATCCGGGGACCGGGGTCGAGCAGTACTTC.

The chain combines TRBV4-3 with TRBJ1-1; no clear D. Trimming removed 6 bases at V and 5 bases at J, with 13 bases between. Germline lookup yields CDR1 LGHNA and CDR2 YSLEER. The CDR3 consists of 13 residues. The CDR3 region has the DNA TGCGCCAGCAGTGGGAACTTGGGAACTGAAGCTTTCTTT. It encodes CASSGNLGTEAFF.

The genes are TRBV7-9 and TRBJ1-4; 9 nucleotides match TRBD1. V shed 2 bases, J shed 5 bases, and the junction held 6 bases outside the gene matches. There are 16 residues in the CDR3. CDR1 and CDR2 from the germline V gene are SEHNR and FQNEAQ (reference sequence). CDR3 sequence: CASSLMGGQGNEKLFF. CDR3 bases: TGTGCCAGCAGCTTAATGGGGGGACAGGGCAATGAAAAACTGTTTTTT.

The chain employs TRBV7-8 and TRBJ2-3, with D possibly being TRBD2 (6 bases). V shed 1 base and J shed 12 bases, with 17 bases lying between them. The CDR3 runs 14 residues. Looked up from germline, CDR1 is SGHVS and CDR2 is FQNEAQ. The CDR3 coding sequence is TGTGCCAGCAGCTTAGTGTTTGCGACTAGGGGACAGTATTTT. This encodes CASSLVFATRGQYF.

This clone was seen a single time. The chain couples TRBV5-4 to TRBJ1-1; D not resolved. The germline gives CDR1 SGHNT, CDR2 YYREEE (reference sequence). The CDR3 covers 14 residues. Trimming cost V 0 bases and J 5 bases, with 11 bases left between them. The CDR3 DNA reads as TGTGCCAGCAGCTTGGTTCGGGGAGGGACTGAAGCTTTCTTT. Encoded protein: CASSLVRGGTEAFF.

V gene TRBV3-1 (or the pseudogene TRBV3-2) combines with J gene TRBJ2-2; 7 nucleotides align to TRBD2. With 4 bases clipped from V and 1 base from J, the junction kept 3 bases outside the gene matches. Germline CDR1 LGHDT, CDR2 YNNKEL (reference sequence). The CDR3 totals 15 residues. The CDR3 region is CASSPGLVNTGELFF. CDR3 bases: TGTGCCAGCAGCCCAGGACTAGTGAACACCGGGGAGCTGTTTTTT.

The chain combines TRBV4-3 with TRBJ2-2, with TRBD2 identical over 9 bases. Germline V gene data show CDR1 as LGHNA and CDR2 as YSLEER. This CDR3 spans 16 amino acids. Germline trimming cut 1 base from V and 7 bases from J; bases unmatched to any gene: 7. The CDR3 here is CASSQGVAGADGELFF. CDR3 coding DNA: TGCGCCAGCAGCCAAGGGGTAGCGGGAGCAGACGGGGAGCTGTTTTTT.

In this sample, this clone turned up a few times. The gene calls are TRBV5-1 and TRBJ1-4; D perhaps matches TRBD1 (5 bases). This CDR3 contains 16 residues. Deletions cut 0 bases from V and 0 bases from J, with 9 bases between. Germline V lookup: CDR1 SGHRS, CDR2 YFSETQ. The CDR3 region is CASSLAGTTTNEKLFF. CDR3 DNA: TGCGCCAGCAGCTTGGCTGGGACTACAACTAATGAAAAACTGTTTTTT.

The CDR3 spells CASSGGRNSPLHF. The CDR3 nucleotides are TGTGCCAGCAGCGGGGGGAGGAATTCACCCCTCCACTTT. The rearrangement joins TRBV4-2 to TRBJ1-6; possible D gene TRBD1, 5 bases. The germline V and J ends were trimmed by 5 bases and 7 bases, with 9 bases remaining between them. Germline loops: CDR1 LGHNA, CDR2 YNFKEQ. The CDR3 spans 13 residues.

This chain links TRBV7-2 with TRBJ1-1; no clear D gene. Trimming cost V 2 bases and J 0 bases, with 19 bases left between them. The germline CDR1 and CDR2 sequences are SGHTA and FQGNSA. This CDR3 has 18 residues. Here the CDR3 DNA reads TGTGCCAGCAGCTTACTTCCGCCTGCAATACACATGAACACTGAAGCTTTCTTT. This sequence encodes CASSLLPPAIHMNTEAFF.

CDR3 region: CASSGQGGNTEAFF. DNA for the CDR3: TGTGCCAGCAGTGGTCAGGGTGGGAACACTGAAGCTTTCTTT. J is TRBJ1-1 and V is TRBV2, with a weak D call TRBD1 (5 bases). Germline CDR1 is SNHLY and CDR2 is FYNNEI. The CDR3 runs 14 residues. V lost 4 bases, J lost 1 base, and 10 bases lay in between.

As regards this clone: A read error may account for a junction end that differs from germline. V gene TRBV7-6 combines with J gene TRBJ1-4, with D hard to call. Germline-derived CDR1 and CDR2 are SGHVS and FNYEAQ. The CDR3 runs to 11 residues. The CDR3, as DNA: TGTGCCAGCAGCCCGCGGGAAACACTGTTTTTT. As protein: CASSPRETLFF.

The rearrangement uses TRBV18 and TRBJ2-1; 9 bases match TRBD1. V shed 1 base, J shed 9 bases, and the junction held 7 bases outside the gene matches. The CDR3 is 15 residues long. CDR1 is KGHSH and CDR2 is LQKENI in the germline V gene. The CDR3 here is CASSPLRTGVVEQFF. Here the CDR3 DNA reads TGTGCCAGCTCACCACTCCGGACAGGGGTGGTTGAGCAGTTCTTC.